Presented here are 27 T cell receptor beta chains from one specimen sequenced in a study of early T cells in non-severe SARS-CoV-2 infection. TCRdb reprocessed the 5' RACE reads with MiXCR, giving one entry per CDR3 protein. The sample lists 38,000 or so distinct CDR3 sequences; under 5% were seen once. Sequenced input: whole blood. The receptors originated from an adult who was a healthcare worker with PCR-confirmed SARS-CoV-2 infection or an uninfected control (not recorded which).

The sample holds many counts of this clonotype. This rearrangement joins TRBV5-1 to TRBJ2-5, with D uncertain. Germline V gene sequence: CDR1 SGHRS, CDR2 YFSETQ. V was pared by 0 bases and J by 4 bases, with 16 bases between. The CDR3 sequence is 16 residues long. The CDR3 coding sequence is TGCGCCAGCAGCTTGGGGTCATCACTCCTGGGAGAGACCCAGTACTTC. Translation: CASSLGSSLLGETQYF.

This clonotype has at least ten counts. V gene TRBV20-1 combines with J gene TRBJ1-6; 7 bases match TRBD1. This CDR3 contains 15 residues. Germline CDR1 reads DFQATT; CDR2 reads SNEGSKA (reference sequence). V lost 1 base and J lost 10; bases outside the gene matches: 10. DNA of the CDR3: TGCAGTGCTAGAGCGAACAGGGGATCGGAGTCACCCCTCCACTTT. Translation gives CSARANRGSESPLHF.

Ten or more counts support this clonotype. This chain joins TRBV7-2 and TRBJ2-3, with TRBD2 matching 9 bases. The germline CDR1 and CDR2 sequences are SGHTA and FQGNSA. The CDR3 is 15 residues long. V lost 3 bases to trimming and J lost 3 bases; unmatched junction nucleotides: 4. For the CDR3, the DNA is TGTGCCAGCAGCTTTTCTAGCGGGATAACAGATACGCAGTATTTT. Translation gives CASSFSSGITDTQYF.

At least ten counts were recorded for this clonotype. The gene calls are TRBV12-3 or TRBV12-4 and TRBJ1-2, with a tentative D call TRBD1 (6 bases). The CDR3 runs 12 residues. V lost 6 bases, J lost 5 bases, and 10 bases lay in between. The CDR3 region is CASSRGQYGYTF. The CDR3 region has the DNA TGTGCCAGCAGCCGAGGACAGTATGGCTACACCTTC.

The chain uses TRBV5-5 and TRBJ2-1; D perhaps matches TRBD1 (5 bases). Germline CDR1 reads SGHKS; CDR2 reads YYEKEE (reference sequence). V was shortened by 4 bases and J by 0 bases, with 11 bases between the two germline ends. The CDR3 extends over 15 amino acids. DNA of the CDR3: TGTGCCAGCAGCATCCACAGGAGCTCCTACAATGAGCAGTTCTTC. Its translation: CASSIHRSSYNEQFF.

This clonotype has ten or more counts. CDR3 bases: TGTGCCAGCAGGAGACAAGCTTACGAGCAGTACTTC. Amino acids: CASRRQAYEQYF. V and J are TRBV2 and TRBJ2-7; D gene unclear. The germline CDR1 and CDR2 sequences are SNHLY and FYNNEI. The CDR3 contains 12 residues. Trimming removed 6 bases at V and 4 bases at J, with 10 bases between. Together with reference TRBV2 and TRBJ2-7, the CDR3 gives the full variable domain: EPEVTQTPSHQVTQMGQEVILRCVPISNHLYFYWYRQILGQKVEFLVSFYNNEISEKSEIFDDQFSVERPDGSNFTLKIRSTKLEDSAMYFCASRRQAYEQYFGPGTRLTVT.

This clonotype was recorded at least ten times. The genes are TRBV5-1 and TRBJ2-1, with 10 bases lining up with TRBD2. From germline, CDR1 is SGHRS and CDR2 YFSETQ. The CDR3 is made up of 15 amino acids. V lost 4 bases and J lost 5; bases outside the gene matches: 6. The chain's CDR3 is CASSTLAGAHNEQFF. CDR3 nucleotides: TGCGCCAGCAGCACTCTAGCGGGGGCGCACAATGAGCAGTTCTTC.

This clonotype was found many times. In DNA, the CDR3 is TGTGCCAGCAGTTCCCTTGGGCACTGGGCCGGGGAGCTGTTTTTT. As protein: CASSSLGHWAGELFF. The gene calls are TRBV28 and TRBJ2-2, with D hard to call. The V gene's germline CDR1 is MDHEN and CDR2 SYDVKM. Trimming took off 4 bases at V and 6 bases at J, with 15 bases between the two ends. CDR3 length equals 15 residues.

Ten or more counts support this clonotype. The chain is built from TRBV29-1 and TRBJ1-4; no firm D call. Germline V gene sequence: CDR1 SQVTM, CDR2 ANQGSEA. The CDR3 sequence is 11 residues long. The V end lost 4 bases, the J end lost 7 bases, and 7 bases lay between the germline ends. In DNA, the CDR3 is TGCAGCGTTGTGTTTGGTGAAAAACTGTTTTTT. Translated, it gives CSVVFGEKLFF.

This clonotype showed up just a few times. This rearrangement joins TRBV27 to TRBJ1-1; D may be TRBD1 (5 bases). The CDR3 length is 14 residues. CDR1 is MNHEY and CDR2 is SMNVEV in the germline V gene (reference sequence). Trimming left V 5 bases short and J 4 bases short, with 14 bases between. CDR3 sequence: CASSPQGDGTEAFF. CDR3 DNA sequence: TGTGCCAGCAGTCCCCAAGGGGACGGCACTGAAGCTTTCTTT.

The sample holds many counts of this clonotype. The chain joins TRBV27 to TRBJ2-7; TRBD1 aligns across 9 bases. Trimming took 9 bases from V and 6 from J; bases not matched to a gene: 12. There are 14 residues in the CDR3. Germline loops: CDR1 MNHEY, CDR2 SMNVEV (reference sequence). CDR3 loop: CARQLLGTGPEQYF. CDR3 DNA sequence: TGTGCCAGGCAGTTACTTGGGACAGGGCCCGAGCAGTACTTC.

This clonotype was recorded many times. The chain recombines TRBV30 with TRBJ2-7; D not resolved. This CDR3 comprises 12 residues. V was trimmed by 0 bases and J by 6 bases, leaving 9 bases between them. The germline V gene encodes CDR1 GTSNPN and CDR2 SVGIG (reference sequence). The chain's CDR3 is CAWSVSLGEQYF. CDR3 nucleotide sequence: TGTGCCTGGAGTGTAAGTCTAGGCGAGCAGTACTTC.

This clonotype has ten or more counts. This chain joins TRBV30 and TRBJ1-2; no reliable D call. CDR1 and CDR2 (germline): GTSNPN, SVGIG (reference sequence). The V end was cut by 3 bases, the J end by 7 bases, with 12 bases between. The CDR3 spans 12 residues. The CDR3 reads CAWRPLYAGYTF. The CDR3 nucleotides read TGTGCCTGGAGACCCCTCTATGCTGGCTACACCTTC.

This clonotype was seen ten or more times. This chain connects TRBV25-1 to TRBJ2-4; 7 positions match TRBD2. Trimming cost V 3 bases and J 0 bases; bases outside gene matches: 11. This CDR3 comprises 18 residues. Per the germline V gene, CDR1 is MGHDK and CDR2 is SYGVNS. CDR3 sequence: CASSEVLGGSLAKNIQYF. The CDR3 DNA follows: TGTGCCAGCAGTGAGGTCTTGGGGGGGAGCCTAGCCAAAAACATTCAGTACTTC. The whole variable domain, remainder taken from reference TRBV25-1 and TRBJ2-4, is EADIYQTPRYLVIGTGKKITLECSQTMGHDKMYWYQQDPGMELHLIHYSYGVNSTEKGDLSSESTVSRIRTEHFPLTLESARPSHTSQYLCASSEVLGGSLAKNIQYFGAGTRLSVL.

This clonotype has a handful of counts. The chain has TRBV5-4 and TRBJ1-1, with D perhaps TRBD1 (6 bases). V was cut by 4 bases and J by 4 bases, with 14 bases left in between. This CDR3 is 14 amino acids long. Germline loops: CDR1 SGHNT, CDR2 YYREEE (reference sequence). The CDR3: CASSPTGSSTEAFF. DNA of the CDR3: TGTGCCAGCAGCCCCACAGGGTCTTCCACTGAAGCTTTCTTT. The full variable domain, in which reference TRBV5-4 and TRBJ1-1 provide the parts outside the CDR3, is ETGVTQSPTHLIKTRGQQVTLRCSSQSGHNTVSWYQQALGQGPQFIFQYYREEENGRGNFPPRFSGLQFPNYSSELNVNALELDDSALYLCASSPTGSSTEAFFGQGTRLTVV.

This clonotype was recorded a few times. Here the CDR3 reads CASSFPRAGGNTGELFF. The CDR3 region has the DNA TGTGCCAGCAGTTTCCCCCGAGCGGGGGGGAACACCGGGGAGCTGTTTTTT. The chain couples TRBV12-3 or TRBV12-4 to TRBJ2-2, with TRBD2 matching over 9 bases. V lost 3 bases, J lost 1 base, and 6 bases stayed unmatched. CDR3 size: 17 residues.

There are a few counts of this clonotype. The rearrangement uses TRBV2 and TRBJ2-2; 7 nucleotides match TRBD2. This CDR3 region has 14 residues. The V gene end was trimmed by 11 bases and the J gene end by 2 bases; junction bases not matched to a gene: 8. Per germline, CDR1 SNHLY and CDR2 FYNNEI. In nucleotides, the CDR3 is TGTGCCTCCCGGGACTACCGAAACACCGGGGAGCTGTTTTTT. This translates into CASRDYRNTGELFF. The variable domain in full, with the rest retrieved from reference TRBV2 and TRBJ2-2, is EPEVTQTPSHQVTQMGQEVILRCVPISNHLYFYWYRQILGQKVEFLVSFYNNEISEKSEIFDDQFSVERPDGSNFTLKIRSTKLEDSAMYFCASRDYRNTGELFFGEGSRLTVL.

This clonotype was recorded many times. This chain connects TRBV12-3 or TRBV12-4 to TRBJ1-4; 8 nucleotides match TRBD1. The ends lost 1 base at V and 10 bases at J; junction bases unmatched: 5. The length of the CDR3 is 14 residues. For the CDR3, the DNA is TGTGCCAGCAGTTTAGGGCAGGGGGCTGGAAAACTGTTTTTT. Its protein product is CASSLGQGAGKLFF.

This rearrangement joins TRBV14 to TRBJ2-1; possible D gene TRBD2, 5 bases. Deletions cut 5 bases from V and 7 bases from J, with 9 bases between. The CDR3 totals 12 residues. Germline V gene sequence: CDR1 SGHDN, CDR2 FVKESK. This chain's CDR3 is CASSSWTNEQFF. The CDR3 DNA is TGTGCCAGCAGCTCGTGGACTAATGAGCAGTTCTTC.

This clonotype was counted a few times. This chain uses TRBV24-1 with TRBJ2-5; 7 nucleotides match TRBD2. Germline V gene data show CDR1 as KGHDR and CDR2 as SFDVKD. Trimming cost V 9 bases and J 3 bases; bases outside gene matches: 6. This CDR3 comprises 13 residues. The CDR3 sequence is CATSRGGEETQYF. CDR3 bases: TGTGCCACCTCGAGGGGAGGGGAAGAGACCCAGTACTTC.

In its sample, this clonotype was seen many times. CDR3 in amino acids: CASSSWGVGYNEQFF. DNA of the CDR3: TGTGCCAGCAGCTCATGGGGGGTCGGTTACAATGAGCAGTTCTTC. The chain couples TRBV7-9 to TRBJ2-1; TRBD2 might be the D (6 bases). Trimming stripped 4 bases from V and 4 bases from J, with 14 bases between. CDR1 SEHNR and CDR2 FQNEAQ come from the germline V gene (reference sequence). This CDR3 spans 15 amino acids.

This clonotype was detected many times. This sequence joins TRBV30 and TRBJ2-2; 7 positions agree with TRBD2. Losses at the gene ends were 3 bases for V and 3 bases for J; bases not matched to a gene: 1. The CDR3 length is 13 residues. The germline gives CDR1 GTSNPN, CDR2 SVGIG (reference sequence). The CDR3 loop is CAWRREDTGELFF. The CDR3 DNA is TGTGCCTGGAGACGGGAGGACACCGGGGAGCTGTTTTTT.

This clonotype was observed a handful of times. The rearrangement joins TRBV30 to TRBJ1-1, with 7 bases identical to TRBD1. This CDR3 region has 13 residues. After removal of 2 bases from V and 5 bases from J, the junction contained 5 bases not matched to a gene. Germline CDR1 is GTSNPN and CDR2 is SVGIG (reference sequence). CDR3 DNA: TGTGCCTGGAGTACACAGGGGCGGACTGAAGCTTTCTTT. It specifies CAWSTQGRTEAFF. Full variable domain (rest looked up from reference TRBV30 and TRBJ1-1): SQTIHQWPATLVQPVGSPLSLECTVEGTSNPNLYWYRQAAGRGLQLLFYSVGIGQISSEVPQNLSASRPQDRQFILSSKKLLLSDSGFYLCAWSTQGRTEAFFGQGTRLTVV.

There are many counts of this clonotype. V gene TRBV12-3 or TRBV12-4 combines with J gene TRBJ2-7; no firm D call. Trimming left V 4 bases short and J 4 bases short, with 11 bases between. CDR3 length: 13 residues. Here the CDR3 DNA reads TGTGCCAGCAGTTCCCCGGCGGCTTACGAGCAGTACTTC. It translates to CASSSPAAYEQYF.

This clonotype was recorded at least ten times. The gene calls are TRBV20-1 and TRBJ1-2; D gene unclear. Germline V lookup: CDR1 DFQATT, CDR2 SNEGSKA (reference sequence). The length of the CDR3 is 15 residues. Trimming removed 0 bases from V and 3 bases from J, with 14 bases in between. Here the CDR3 reads CSARDLIGRDYGYTF. In DNA, the CDR3 is TGCAGTGCTAGAGATCTAATAGGCCGGGACTATGGCTACACCTTC.

This clonotype was detected many times. V and J are TRBV11-1 and TRBJ2-3; no definite D call. The germline CDR1 and CDR2 sequences are SGHAT and FQDESV (reference sequence). V was clipped by 5 bases and J by 0 bases, with 9 bases between them. This CDR3 spans 14 amino acids. CDR3: CASSVFGSTDTQYF. CDR3 bases: TGTGCCAGCAGCGTGTTCGGCAGCACAGATACGCAGTATTTT.

This clonotype was detected ten times or more. This rearrangement joins TRBV6-1 to TRBJ1-2; D unclear. Germline assignment: CDR1 MNHNS and CDR2 SASEGT. The CDR3 is 14 amino acids. V lost 5 bases to trimming and J lost 3 bases, with 13 bases between them. The CDR3 loop reads CASSLTRNHYGYTF. CDR3 sequence (DNA): TGTGCCAGCAGTTTAACGAGGAACCACTATGGCTACACCTTC.